This TCR beta chain originates from a study of immune characterization of retroperitoneal liposarcoma. The germline CDR1 and CDR2 sequences are MNHGY and SAAAGT. J gave up 13 bases and V 6 bases, and 19 bases lay outside the gene matches. This CDR3 spans 16 amino acids. In TCRdb, the PCR reads were re-called with MiXCR into one record per CDR3 protein. Seen here are 11,000 or so distinct CDR3 sequences, about a quarter observed once, and the top ten hold around 9.8%. This clonotype was sampled from a female donor with retroperitoneal liposarcoma. This rearrangement joins TRBV6-8 to TRBJ2-1, with 9 bases identical to TRBD1. Sequencing was done on a sample of tumor tissue. CDR3: CASSPTGGRAKNIQFF. The CDR3, as DNA: TGTGCCAGCAGCCCTACAGGGGGCAGGGCCAAAAACATTCAGTTCTTC.